The next 8 T cell receptor beta chains were all read from a single sample in a study of cytomegalovirus exposure and HLA in healthy donors. Amplification used 60 Vbeta primers and 13 Jbeta primers. Measured with immunoSEQ multiplex PCR; TCRdb has only the in-frame clones, and not every one. The data hold some 140,000 clones, with over 60% observed a single time. What was sequenced was PBMCs. Receptors were obtained from a male donor in good health and CMV-seropositive.

The V call is TRBV5-6, the J call TRBJ2-7; 8 bases fit TRBD2. Germline lookup yields CDR1 SGHDT and CDR2 YYEEEE. This CDR3 has 18 residues. After removal of 4 bases from V and 6 bases from J, the junction contained 21 bases not matched to a gene. The CDR3 nucleotides read TGTGCCAGCAGCAAGAAGGGAGACCCCGGGACTAGATCATCCGAGCAGTACTTC. It yields the protein CASSKKGDPGTRSSEQYF.

The V and J genes are TRBV11-2 and TRBJ2-5; the D gene is possibly TRBD1 (6 bases). The CDR3 is 16 amino acids. CDR1 SGHAT and CDR2 FQNNGV come from the germline V gene. V was pared by 3 bases and J by 1 base, with 15 bases between. The CDR3 spells CASSFGSGGGQETQYF. CDR3 nucleotide sequence: TGTGCCAGCAGCTTCGGTTCTGGGGGCGGCCAAGAGACCCAGTACTTC.

The chain couples TRBV19 to TRBJ2-3; 9 positions match TRBD1. This CDR3 is built from 15 residues. J gave up 7 bases and V 1 base, and 6 bases lay outside the gene matches. Germline assignment: CDR1 LNHDA and CDR2 SQIVND (reference sequence). The CDR3 loop is CASSIAGTGLNTQYF. The CDR3 nucleotides read TGTGCCAGTAGTATAGCCGGGACAGGGCTGAATACGCAGTATTTT.

The chain links TRBV6-1 to TRBJ2-7; D is ambiguous. This CDR3 region has 14 residues. V was trimmed by 2 bases and J by 2 bases, leaving 10 bases between them. Germline V gene sequence: CDR1 MNHNS, CDR2 SASEGT. DNA for the CDR3: TGTGCCAGCAGTGAATATGAGCCTCCCTACGAGCAGTACTTC. Protein: CASSEYEPPYEQYF.

This clone was found a few times. The genes are TRBV19 and TRBJ2-1, with D possibly being TRBD2 (6 bases). Germline CDR1 reads LNHDA; CDR2 reads SQIVND (reference sequence). The CDR3 runs 15 residues. Deletions cut 3 bases from V and 6 bases from J, with 15 bases between. The CDR3 sequence: CASSIRGGEFNEQFF. The CDR3 nucleotides read TGTGCCAGTAGTATCCGAGGCGGGGAGTTCAATGAGCAGTTCTTC.

CDR3 sequence reads: CASSLYLGAIYNEQFF. Here the CDR3 DNA reads TGTGCCAGCAGTTTATATTTGGGGGCGATCTACAATGAGCAGTTCTTC. The J gene is TRBJ2-1, the V gene TRBV27, with D possibly TRBD1 on 6 matching bases. The CDR3 runs 16 residues. Per germline, CDR1 MNHEY and CDR2 SMNVEV (reference sequence). V lost 1 base, J lost 3 bases, and 13 bases lay in between.

This clone was seen only once. This chain connects TRBV19 to TRBJ2-2; D may be TRBD1 (6 bases). The CDR3 extends over 14 amino acids. In germline, CDR1 is LNHDA, CDR2 SQIVND (reference sequence). Trimming shortened V by 6 bases and J by 6 bases, and 14 bases separated the two germline ends. CDR3: CASRFDRSAGELFF. CDR3 coding DNA: TGTGCCAGTAGGTTCGACAGGTCCGCCGGGGAGCTGTTTTTT.

The chain's CDR3 is CASSLDRFRTDDYEQYF. The CDR3 DNA sequence: TGTGCCAGCAGCTTAGATCGTTTTCGGACAGACGACTACGAGCAGTACTTC. The V call is TRBV11-2, the J call TRBJ2-7; perhaps TRBD1 as D (6 bases). Trimming removed 0 bases at V and 3 bases at J, with 18 bases between. The germline CDR1 and CDR2 sequences are SGHAT and FQNNGV. There are 17 residues in the CDR3.